This T cell receptor (beta chain) was sequenced in a study of monozygotic twins with inflammatory bowel disease. Study outcomes and limitations: Researchers report that IBD patients shared fewer clonotypes with others than healthy twins, especially amid disease activity. Subtypes among T cells remained indistinguishable. A reduction in TCRbeta diversity (inverse Simpson) was seen in IBD patients relative to healthy co-twins. Researchers reported no repertoire similarity difference between concordant and discordant twins, possibly from limited power.

TCRdb reanalyzed the 5' RACE reads, giving one entry per CDR3 protein sequence and no DNA. This sample carries a few hundred thousand distinct CDR3 sequences, with roughly 1.7% going to the ten biggest clones. Germline CDR1 reads SGHTA; CDR2 reads FQGNSA. The CDR3 has 16 amino acids. Points on this clonotype: Its antigen is not known.

The sequenced sample consisted of blood. The chain links TRBV7-2 to TRBJ1-5; the TCRdb call, TRBD1, lacks DNA for checking. This clonotype was obtained from a human donor with ulcerative colitis or Crohn's disease, or a healthy co-twin of an affected twin (not recorded which). The chain's CDR3 is CASAPWGRGAVQPQHF.